Listed below are T cell receptor beta chains from one sample, sequenced in a study of blood T cell repertoires in COVID-19. Sequencing was performed with immunoSEQ multiplex PCR; in TCRdb, only in-frame clones are kept and a portion is missing. The sample gives 130,000 or so clones, over 60% of which show up once; under 2.5% is in the top ten. Material for sequencing was peripheral blood. The origin of the receptors is a woman in her 70s with acute or convalescent COVID-19. Each CDR3 is given with its conserved first and last residue. Fields, in order: J gene, V gene, clone size, CDR3 protein. Rows give clone size only sometimes, using once, few, many, or a class for an expanded clone.

J gene: TRBJ1-3; V gene: TRBV5-5; clone size: .; CDR3 protein: CASSLVQGTGNTIYF
J gene: TRBJ1-1; V gene: TRBV3-1/TRBV3-2; clone size: .; CDR3 protein: CASSLNAVVNTEAFF
J gene: TRBJ2-1; V gene: TRBV19; clone size: .; CDR3 protein: CASSFRGSMLNEQFF
J gene: TRBJ2-1; V gene: TRBV19; clone size: .; CDR3 protein: CASSTTERGGNEQFF
J gene: TRBJ2-1; V gene: TRBV3-1/TRBV3-2; clone size: .; CDR3 protein: CASSRSRRLAGAGIRNNEQFF
J gene: TRBJ1-2; V gene: TRBV5-4; clone size: .; CDR3 protein: CASSQDYPNYGYTF
J gene: TRBJ1-1; V gene: TRBV28; clone size: .; CDR3 protein: CASTHGSVGNTEAFF
J gene: TRBJ2-3; V gene: TRBV3-1/TRBV3-2; clone size: few; CDR3 protein: CASKAGGTDTQYF
J gene: TRBJ2-3; V gene: TRBV25-1; clone size: .; CDR3 protein: CASSDTGVADTQYF
J gene: TRBJ2-1; V gene: TRBV7-6; clone size: .; CDR3 protein: CASSLEGQGSLYNEQFF
J gene: TRBJ1-2; V gene: TRBV19; clone size: .; CDR3 protein: CASSGTTNYGYTF
J gene: TRBJ1-1; V gene: TRBV30; clone size: .; CDR3 protein: CAWSVSGQGNTEAFF
J gene: TRBJ1-2; V gene: TRBV5-1; clone size: .; CDR3 protein: CASSLGQGRYGYTF
J gene: TRBJ1-5; V gene: TRBV19; clone size: few; CDR3 protein: CASSTSSGGSNQPQHF